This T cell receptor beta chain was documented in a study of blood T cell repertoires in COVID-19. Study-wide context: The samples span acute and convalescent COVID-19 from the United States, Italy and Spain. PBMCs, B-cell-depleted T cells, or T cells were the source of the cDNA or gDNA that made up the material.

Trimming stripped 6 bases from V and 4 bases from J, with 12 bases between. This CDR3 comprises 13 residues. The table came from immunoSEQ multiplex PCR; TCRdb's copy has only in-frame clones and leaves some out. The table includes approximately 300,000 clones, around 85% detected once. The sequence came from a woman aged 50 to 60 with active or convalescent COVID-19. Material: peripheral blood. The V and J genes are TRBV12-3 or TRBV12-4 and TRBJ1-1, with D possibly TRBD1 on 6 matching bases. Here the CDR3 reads CASRLQGSTEAFF. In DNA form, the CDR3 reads TGTGCCAGCAGGTTACAGGGTTCCACTGAAGCTTTCTTT.